This TCR beta chain was sequenced in a study of blood T cell repertoires in COVID-19. Across the whole study: Samples representing acute and convalescent COVID-19 were sourced from the United States, Italy and Spain. From T cells, B-cell-depleted T cells, or PBMCs came the material, which was cDNA or gDNA.

The J segment lost 8 bases and the V segment lost 1 base, leaving 9 bases of the junction unmatched. Germline CDR1 and CDR2: MNHEY and SVGAGI. There are 16 residues in the CDR3. Authors' analysis steps: Amplifying reference gene primers gave estimates of nucleated cell counts. Method: immunoSEQ multiplex PCR; TCRdb's copy keeps in-frame clones and lacks some. The V and J calls and clone size were taken over from that table, and D and trimming were inferred from the DNA. This table holds tens of thousands of clones, about 91% found once. V is TRBV6-5 and J is TRBJ2-1; TRBD2 matches at 9 bases. The sequence came from a man in his fifties or sixties with acute or convalescent COVID-19. The sample consisted of peripheral blood. The CDR3 DNA reads TGTGCCAGCAGTTACTTTTCGACTAGCGGCTTCTATGAGCAGTTCTTC. Translating gives CASSYFSTSGFYEQFF.